The TCR beta chain described here comes from a study of T cells in Graves' hyperthyroidism and ophthalmopathy. Germline assignment: CDR1 SGDLS and CDR2 YYNGEE. With 2 bases clipped from V and 4 bases from J, the junction kept 6 bases outside the gene matches. This CDR3 has 15 amino acids. TCR beta CDR3 region amplification was performed from RNA transcripts. TCR CDR3 regions were first amplified by RT-PCR with HTBI primers. TCRdb redid the calling of the multiplex PCR reads with MiXCR, one entry per CDR3 protein. In the table there are about 640,000 distinct CDR3 sequences, around 15% of which are singletons.

This chain links TRBV9 with TRBJ1-3; 7 positions match TRBD1. This receptor was identified in a woman aged 45 to 65 with Graves' ophthalmopathy. The sequencing sample was made of blood. As DNA, the CDR3 is TGTGCCAGCAGCGTGCGAGGGACAGCCGGAAACACCATATATTTT. It codes for CASSVRGTAGNTIYF.